This TCR beta chain was captured by sequencing in a study of Tregs in tolerant kidney transplant recipients (dated by TCRdb to the late 2010s). For the study in its entirety: Additional Treg samples were obtained by sorting recipient CD4+CD25+CD127- cells from an approximately three-day mixed lymphocyte reaction with belatacept, in some cases after a subsequent approximately five-day donor restimulation. Antibodies distinguished recipient from donor cells when sorting primary belatacept mixed lymphocyte reaction cultures. The study applied TCRbeta sequencing to find donor-specific regulatory T cells before combined kidney and bone marrow transplantation and then followed those same cells after transplant. TCRbeta repertoire sequencing was used in a few healthy controls to compare several ways of expanding Tregs specific for an allogeneic donor.

V is clipped by 5 bases and J by 7 bases, and the sequence between their germline boundaries is 17 bases long. Including cysteine and phenylalanine, the CDR3 has 14 amino acids. CDR3 DNA only is kept here, 42 bases in frame from base 1. CDR1 and CDR2, per the germline V gene (reference sequence), are SEHNR and FQNEAQ. Blood from healthy controls was obtained either as purchased buffy coats or from healthy volunteers. Healthy control blood was separated into PBMCs by Ficoll density gradient and cryopreserved, and patient PBMCs were collected both before and after transplant. For TCRbeta CDR3 sequencing, genomic DNA was extracted from sorted cells using the QIAGEN DNeasy Blood and Tissue Kit. High-throughput TCRbeta CDR3 sequencing, which included PCR amplification with bias correction and internal controls, was done commercially through immunoSEQ. Per the authors' processing: Unique productive TCRbeta sequences were defined by CDR3 nucleotide sequence where primers matched, otherwise by CDR3 amino acid sequence with Vbeta and Jbeta genes. A sequence counted as donor-reactive if, in CFSE-low cells, the sequence had a frequency of at least 0.01% and was expanded at least 5-fold compared with unstimulated cells. Jensen-Shannon divergence, calculated on the top 100 TCRbeta sequences ranked by frequency, was used to quantify repertoire divergence. For any sample with multiple sequencing runs, sorting error was corrected in each run separately before the runs were pooled. As stored in TCRdb, this immuneACCESS dataset retains in-frame rearrangements with V and J assigned. A fraction of the clones does not appear; measured against another copy, unresolved V genes explain less than half of the discrepancy, and the remainder lacks a known reason. For V, J and clone size, that table is used; D and trimming come from the DNA. The table for this sample lists 15,000 to 20,000 clones; roughly 58% of them were counted only once. Roughly 3.2% of the sample belongs to the ten largest clones.

About this clone: The antigen it recognizes is unknown. No qualities accompany the bases; no much larger clone lies one base away.

The paper's findings and limits, for the study overall: The study was constrained by small patient numbers, and validation of the findings is required in larger populations and under other immunosuppression protocols. Expanding Tregs with activated donor B cells appeared to identify the most biologically relevant and donor-specific TCRbeta repertoire. Although technical replication error seemed to be minimal, the question of biological reproducibility was not addressed directly.

This chain joins TRBV7-9 to TRBJ2-5; there is no confident call for the D gene. The clonotype was recovered from a human donor in good health. Sequenced material: Tregs from blood cultured with allogeneic cells. The nucleotide sequence reads as follows: TGTGCCAGCAGCGCCGCCGGGCCAGTGTGGACCCAGTACTTC. This translates into CASSAAGPVWTQYF.